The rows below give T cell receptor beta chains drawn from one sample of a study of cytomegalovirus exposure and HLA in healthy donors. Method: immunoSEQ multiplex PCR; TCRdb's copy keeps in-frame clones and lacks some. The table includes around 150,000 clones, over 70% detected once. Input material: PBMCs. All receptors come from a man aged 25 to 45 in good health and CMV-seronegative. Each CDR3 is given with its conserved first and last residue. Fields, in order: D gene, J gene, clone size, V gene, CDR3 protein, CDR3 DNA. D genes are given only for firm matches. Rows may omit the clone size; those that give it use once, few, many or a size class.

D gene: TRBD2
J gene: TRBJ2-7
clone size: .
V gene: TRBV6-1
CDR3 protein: CASDGLVPYEQYF
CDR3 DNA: TGTGCCAGCGACGGACTAGTTCCCTACGAGCAGTACTTC

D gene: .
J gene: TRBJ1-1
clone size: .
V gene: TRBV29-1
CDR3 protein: CSVEVLGVSRTEAFF
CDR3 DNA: TGCAGCGTTGAGGTATTAGGGGTTTCACGCACTGAAGCTTTCTTT

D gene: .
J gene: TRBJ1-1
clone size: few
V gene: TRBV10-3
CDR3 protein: CAILDRLGTEAFF
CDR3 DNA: TGTGCCATTCTAGACAGATTGGGCACTGAAGCTTTCTTT

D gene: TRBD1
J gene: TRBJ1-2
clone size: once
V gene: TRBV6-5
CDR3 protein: CASSEDRGGYGYTF
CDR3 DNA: TGTGCCAGCAGTGAGGACAGGGGAGGCTATGGCTACACCTTC

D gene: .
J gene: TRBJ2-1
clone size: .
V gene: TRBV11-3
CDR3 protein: CASSLGGGVKNEQFF
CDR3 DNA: TGTGCCAGCAGCTTAGGAGGCGGGGTTAAGAATGAGCAGTTCTTC

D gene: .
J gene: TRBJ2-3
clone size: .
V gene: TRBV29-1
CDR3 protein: CSVQGIDTQYF
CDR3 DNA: TGCAGCGTTCAGGGGATAGATACGCAGTATTTT

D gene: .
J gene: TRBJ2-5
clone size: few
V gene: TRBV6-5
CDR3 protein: CASSYPGWETQYF
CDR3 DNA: TGTGCCAGCAGTTACCCCGGGTGGGAGACCCAGTACTTC

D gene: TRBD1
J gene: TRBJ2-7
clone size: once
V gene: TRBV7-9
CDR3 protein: CASSFGQGSYEQYF
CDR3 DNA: TGTGCCAGCAGCTTCGGACAGGGGAGCTACGAGCAGTACTTC

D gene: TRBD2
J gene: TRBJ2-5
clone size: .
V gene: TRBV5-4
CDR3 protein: CATRETSGIQETQYF
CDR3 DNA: TGTGCCACCCGAGAGACTAGCGGGATACAAGAGACCCAGTACTTC

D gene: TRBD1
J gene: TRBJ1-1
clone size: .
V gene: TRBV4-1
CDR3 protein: CASSQLGQGAKEAFF
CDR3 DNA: TGCGCCAGCAGCCAACTTGGACAGGGGGCCAAGGAAGCTTTCTTT

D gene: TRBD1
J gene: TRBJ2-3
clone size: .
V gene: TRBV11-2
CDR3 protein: CASSFKDRDGTDTQYF
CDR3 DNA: TGTGCCAGCAGCTTTAAGGACAGGGACGGGACAGATACGCAGTATTTT

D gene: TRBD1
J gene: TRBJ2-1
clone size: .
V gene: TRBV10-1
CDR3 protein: CASSEDRGNEQFF
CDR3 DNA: TGCGCCAGCAGTGAGGACAGGGGAAATGAGCAGTTCTTC

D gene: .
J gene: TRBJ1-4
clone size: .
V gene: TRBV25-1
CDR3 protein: CASSDRGRTNEKLFF
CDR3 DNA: TGTGCCAGCAGTGATAGGGGCAGAACGAATGAAAAACTGTTTTTT

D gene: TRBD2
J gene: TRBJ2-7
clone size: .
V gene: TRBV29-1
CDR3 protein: CSVEKGTSVSYEQYF
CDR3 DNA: TGCAGCGTTGAGAAAGGGACTAGCGTATCCTACGAGCAGTACTTC

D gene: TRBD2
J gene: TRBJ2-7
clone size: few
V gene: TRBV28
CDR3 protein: CASTRGGYEQYF
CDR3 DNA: TGTGCCAGCACCCGGGGGGGCTACGAGCAGTACTTC

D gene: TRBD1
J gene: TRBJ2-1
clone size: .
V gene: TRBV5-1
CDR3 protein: CASSQGQGAYNEQFF
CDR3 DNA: TGCGCCAGCAGCCAGGGACAGGGGGCCTACAATGAGCAGTTCTTC

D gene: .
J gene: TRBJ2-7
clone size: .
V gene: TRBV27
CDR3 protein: CASSLTGLGSYEQYF
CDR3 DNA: TGTGCCAGCAGTTTGACTGGGTTAGGCTCCTACGAGCAGTACTTC

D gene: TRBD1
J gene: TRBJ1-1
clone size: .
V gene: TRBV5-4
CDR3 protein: CASSRGTGDARATEAFF
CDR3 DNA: TGTGCCAGCAGTCGCGGGACAGGGGATGCCCGGGCCACTGAAGCTTTCTTT

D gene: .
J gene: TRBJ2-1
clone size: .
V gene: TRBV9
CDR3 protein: CASSVVTGENEQFF
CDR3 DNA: TGTGCCAGCAGCGTAGTAACGGGAGAAAATGAGCAGTTCTTC

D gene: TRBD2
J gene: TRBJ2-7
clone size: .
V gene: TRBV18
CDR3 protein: CASSPVRLTSGSYEQYF
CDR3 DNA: TGTGCCAGCTCACCAGTCCGACTGACTAGCGGCTCCTACGAGCAGTACTTC

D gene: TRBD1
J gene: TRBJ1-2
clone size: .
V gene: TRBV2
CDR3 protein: CASSEALGQGNYGYTF
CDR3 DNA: TGTGCCAGCAGTGAAGCGCTTGGACAGGGGAACTATGGCTACACCTTC

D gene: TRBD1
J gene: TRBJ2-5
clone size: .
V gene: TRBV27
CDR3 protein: CASSLSGQGASKETQYF
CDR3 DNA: TGTGCCAGCAGTTTATCAGGACAGGGGGCGAGTAAAGAGACCCAGTACTTC

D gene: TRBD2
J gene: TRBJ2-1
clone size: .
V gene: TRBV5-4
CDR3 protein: CASSFVAGGFNEQFF
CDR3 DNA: TGTGCCAGCAGCTTCGTAGCGGGAGGCTTCAATGAGCAGTTCTTC

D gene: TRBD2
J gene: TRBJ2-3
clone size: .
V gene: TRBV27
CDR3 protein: CASSSYFRGSSGSTDTQYF
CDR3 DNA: TGTGCCAGCAGTTCATATTTTCGAGGTTCTAGCGGTAGCACAGATACGCAGTATTTT

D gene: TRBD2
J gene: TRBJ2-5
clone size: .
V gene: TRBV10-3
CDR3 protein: CAIRSGTSVTQETQYF
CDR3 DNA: TGTGCCATCCGCTCCGGGACTAGCGTGACGCAAGAGACCCAGTACTTC

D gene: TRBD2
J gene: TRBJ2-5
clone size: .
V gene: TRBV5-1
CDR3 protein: CASSPGLAGAIETQYF
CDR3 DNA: TGCGCCAGCAGCCCAGGACTAGCGGGAGCTATAGAGACCCAGTACTTC

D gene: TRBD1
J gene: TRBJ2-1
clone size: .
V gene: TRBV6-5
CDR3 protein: CASSRIRTGRNEQFF
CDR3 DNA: TGTGCCAGCAGCCGAATACGGACAGGGCGGAATGAGCAGTTCTTC

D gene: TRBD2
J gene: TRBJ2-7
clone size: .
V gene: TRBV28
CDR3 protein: CASREAGGKDEQYF
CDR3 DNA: TGTGCCAGCAGGGAGGCGGGGGGCAAGGACGAGCAGTACTTC

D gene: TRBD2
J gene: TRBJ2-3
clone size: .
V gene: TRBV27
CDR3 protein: CASRTKREAGDTQYF
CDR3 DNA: TGTGCCAGCAGAACCAAGCGGGAGGCAGGGGATACGCAGTATTTT

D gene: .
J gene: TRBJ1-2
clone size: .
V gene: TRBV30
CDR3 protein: CAWSAGLLSNYGYTF
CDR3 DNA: TGTGCCTGGAGTGCAGGACTGCTTTCTAACTATGGCTACACCTTC

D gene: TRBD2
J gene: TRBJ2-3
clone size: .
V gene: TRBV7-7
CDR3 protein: CASSVAGADTQYF
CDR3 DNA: TGTGCCAGCAGCGTAGCGGGAGCAGATACGCAGTATTTT

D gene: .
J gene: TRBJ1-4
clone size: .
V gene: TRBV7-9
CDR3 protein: CASSSWTGTTNEKLFF
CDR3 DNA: TGTGCCAGCAGTTCCTGGACGGGAACAACTAATGAAAAACTGTTTTTT

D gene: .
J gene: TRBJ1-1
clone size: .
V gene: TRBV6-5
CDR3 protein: CASSYETARRDTEAFF
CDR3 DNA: TGTGCCAGCAGTTACGAGACGGCCCGGAGAGACACTGAAGCTTTCTTT

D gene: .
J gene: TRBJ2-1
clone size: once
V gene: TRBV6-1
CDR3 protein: CASSEWPSSASSYNEQFF
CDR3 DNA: TGTGCCAGCAGTGAATGGCCCTCTAGCGCCAGCTCCTACAATGAGCAGTTCTTC

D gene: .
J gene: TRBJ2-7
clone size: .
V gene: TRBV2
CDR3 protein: CASSPWGARGSEQYF
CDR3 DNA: TGTGCCAGCAGTCCTTGGGGAGCGAGGGGGAGCGAGCAGTACTTC

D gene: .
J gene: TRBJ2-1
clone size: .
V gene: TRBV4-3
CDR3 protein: CASSQEGTGQFF
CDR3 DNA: TGCGCCAGCAGCCAAGAGGGGACTGGGCAGTTCTTC

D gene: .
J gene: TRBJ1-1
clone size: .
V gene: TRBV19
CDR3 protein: CASSILSEAFF
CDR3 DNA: TGTGCCAGTAGTATTTTGAGTGAAGCTTTCTTT

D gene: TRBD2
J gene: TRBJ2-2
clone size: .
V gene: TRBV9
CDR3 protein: CASSVVAGGPRELFF
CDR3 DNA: TGTGCCAGCAGCGTAGTGGCGGGAGGGCCGCGGGAGCTGTTTTTT

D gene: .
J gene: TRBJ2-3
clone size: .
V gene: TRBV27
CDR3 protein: CASSPVGPYTQYF
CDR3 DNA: TGTGCCAGCAGTCCTGTTGGGCCATATACGCAGTATTTT

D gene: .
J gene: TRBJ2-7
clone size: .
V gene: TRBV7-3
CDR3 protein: CASSLTSDSTYEQYF
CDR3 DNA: TGTGCCAGCAGCTTAACATCTGACAGTACCTACGAGCAGTACTTC